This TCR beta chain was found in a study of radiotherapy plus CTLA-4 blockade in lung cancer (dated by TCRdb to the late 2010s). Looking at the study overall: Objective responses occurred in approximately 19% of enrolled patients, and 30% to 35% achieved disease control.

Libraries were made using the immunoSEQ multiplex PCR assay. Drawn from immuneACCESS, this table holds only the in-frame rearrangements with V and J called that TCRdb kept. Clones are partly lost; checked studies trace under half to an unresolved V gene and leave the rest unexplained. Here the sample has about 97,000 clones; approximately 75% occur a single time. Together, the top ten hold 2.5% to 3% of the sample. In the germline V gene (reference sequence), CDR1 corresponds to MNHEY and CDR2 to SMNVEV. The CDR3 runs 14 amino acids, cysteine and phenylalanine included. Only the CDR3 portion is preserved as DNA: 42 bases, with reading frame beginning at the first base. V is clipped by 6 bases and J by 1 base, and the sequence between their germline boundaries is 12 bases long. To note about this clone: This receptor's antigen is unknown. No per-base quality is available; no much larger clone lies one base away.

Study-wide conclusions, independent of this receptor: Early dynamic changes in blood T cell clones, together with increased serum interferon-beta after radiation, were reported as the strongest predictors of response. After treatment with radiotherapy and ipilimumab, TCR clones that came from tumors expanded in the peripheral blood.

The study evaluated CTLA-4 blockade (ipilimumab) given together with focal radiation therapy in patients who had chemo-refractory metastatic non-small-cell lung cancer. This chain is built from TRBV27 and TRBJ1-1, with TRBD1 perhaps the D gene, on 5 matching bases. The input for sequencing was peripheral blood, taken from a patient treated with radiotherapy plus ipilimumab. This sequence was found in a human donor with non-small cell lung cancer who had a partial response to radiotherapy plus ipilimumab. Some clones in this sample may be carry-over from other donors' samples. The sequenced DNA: TGTGCCAGCAGGAGACAGCATACGAACACTGAAGCTTTCTTT. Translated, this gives CASRRQHTNTEAFF.